The 18 T cell receptor beta chains below all came from one sample that was sequenced in a study of T cells in localized non-small cell lung cancer. Repertoires were generated with immunoSEQ multiplex PCR, while TCRdb's copy carries only in-frame clones and drops some. The table lists around 15,000 clones, more than 70% of them singletons, with about 25% in the top ten. Material: peripheral blood, obtained before any cancer treatment. The receptor set was obtained from an older female donor with stage I squamous cell lung carcinoma.

The chain recombines TRBV28 with TRBJ1-2; possible D gene TRBD1, 6 bases. CDR1 MDHEN and CDR2 SYDVKM come from the germline V gene. Trimming cost V 10 bases and J 2 bases, with 17 bases left between them. The CDR3 spans 14 residues. The CDR3 loop is CATNSGVRNYGYTF. CDR3 DNA: TGTGCCACCAATTCAGGGGTAAGGAACTATGGCTACACCTTC.

The rearrangement joins TRBV7-2 to TRBJ1-3; TRBD1 might be the D (6 bases). Trimming shortened V by 4 bases and J by 0 bases, and 10 bases separated the two germline ends. Germline V gives CDR1 SGHTA, CDR2 FQGNSA. The CDR3 is 15 residues long. CDR3 sequence reads: CASSSQGPSGNTIYF. Written as DNA, the CDR3 is TGTGCCAGCAGCTCCCAGGGGCCCTCTGGAAACACCATATATTTT.

This clone was detected only once. This chain links TRBV19 with TRBJ2-6; D is unresolved. V lost 7 bases, J lost 2 bases, and 21 bases lay in between. This CDR3 is 18 amino acids long. Germline CDR1 reads LNHDA; CDR2 reads SQIVND (reference sequence). Written as DNA, the CDR3 is TGTGCCAGTAATCAGGCGCCCCTGACAAGGCCTGGGGCCAACGTCCTGACTTTC. The encoded protein is CASNQAPLTRPGANVLTF.

The rearrangement links TRBV4-1 to TRBJ2-7; D possibly corresponds to TRBD2 (6 bases). Germline-derived CDR1 and CDR2 are MGHRA and YSYEKL. The CDR3 loop spans 16 amino acids. V dropped 2 bases and J dropped 2 bases, with 16 bases sitting between them. The CDR3 region is CASSQTSAGFTYEQYF. In DNA form, the CDR3 reads TGCGCCAGCAGCCAAACTTCGGCGGGGTTTACCTACGAGCAGTACTTC.

This clone was seen a single time. This chain connects TRBV10-2 to TRBJ1-1; D is unclear. The germline gives CDR1 WSHSY, CDR2 SAAADI. V lost 3 bases and J lost 5, with 10 bases in between. The CDR3 spans 13 residues. CDR3 amino acids: CASSDSGTTEAFF. CDR3 coding DNA: TGCGCCAGCAGTGATAGTGGAACGACTGAAGCTTTCTTT.

This chain links TRBV30 with TRBJ2-5, with no clear D. Trimming shortened V by 0 bases and J by 7 bases, and 12 bases separated the two germline ends. The CDR3 covers 13 residues. Germline loops: CDR1 GTSNPN, CDR2 SVGIG (reference sequence). The CDR3 reads CAWSVDSPGTQYF. CDR3 nucleotide sequence: TGTGCCTGGAGTGTAGACTCCCCGGGGACCCAGTACTTC.

The chain carries TRBV28 and TRBJ2-2; possibly TRBD1 for D (8 bases). The germline V gene encodes CDR1 MDHEN and CDR2 SYDVKM. The V end was cut by 6 bases, the J end by 7 bases, with 15 bases between. The CDR3 consists of 14 residues. CDR3 nucleotide sequence: TGTGCCAGCAGGTCGACAGGGGAGGGCGGGGAGCTGTTTTTT. Residues: CASRSTGEGGELFF. Supplemented by reference TRBV28 and TRBJ2-2, the full variable domain reads DVKVTQSSRYLVKRTGEKVFLECVQDMDHENMFWYRQDPGLGLRLIYFSYDVKMKEKGDIPEGYSVSREKKERFSLILESASTNQTSMYLCASRSTGEGGELFFGEGSRLTVL.

The chain recombines TRBV7-2 with TRBJ2-1, with D tentatively TRBD2 (7 bases). Trimming left V 5 bases short and J 7 bases short, with 18 bases between. CDR1 is SGHTA and CDR2 is FQGNSA in the germline V gene. The CDR3 has 15 amino acids. The CDR3 loop reads CASSRGAGDSNEQFF. CDR3 DNA sequence: TGTGCCAGCAGCCGGGGGGCCGGTGATTCAAATGAGCAGTTCTTC.

The rearrangement uses TRBV7-9 and TRBJ1-2; no firm D call. V was shortened by 4 bases and J by 0 bases, with 15 bases between the two germline ends. Germline V CDR1 and CDR2: SEHNR, FQNEAQ (reference sequence). This CDR3 comprises 16 residues. CDR3 DNA sequence: TGTGCCAGCAGCTCGTTCTGGGGAGTTTCTAACTATGGCTACACCTTC. It encodes CASSSFWGVSNYGYTF.

The rearrangement links TRBV7-2 to TRBJ2-2, with D uncertain. CDR3 size: 16 residues. Per the germline V gene, CDR1 is SGHTA and CDR2 is FQGNSA. Between the trimmed V and J ends, which lost 5 bases and 4 bases, there was a span of 17 bases. CDR3 sequence reads: CASSIVTGILTGELFF. In DNA form, the CDR3 reads TGTGCCAGCAGCATAGTAACGGGCATACTCACCGGGGAGCTGTTTTTT.

The genes are TRBV7-2 and TRBJ2-3; either TRBD1 or TRBD2 may supply D (5 bases each). The CDR3 has 17 amino acids. Trimming left V 1 base short and J 1 base short, with 15 bases between. The germline CDR1 and CDR2 sequences are SGHTA and FQGNSA. The CDR3 loop is CASSLDGTRGGTDTQYF. CDR3 bases: TGTGCCAGCAGCTTAGATGGAACTAGAGGGGGCACAGATACGCAGTATTTT. Full variable domain (outside the CDR3, taken from reference TRBV7-2 and TRBJ2-3): GAGVSQSPSNKVTEKGKDVELRCDPISGHTALYWYRQSLGQGLEFLIYFQGNSAPDKSGLPSDRFSAERTGGSVSTLTIQRTQQEDSAVYLCASSLDGTRGGTDTQYFGPGTRLTVL.

This CDR3 is CASSERGGTDTQYF. The CDR3 DNA sequence: TGTGCCAGCAGTGAGCGGGGGGGCACAGATACGCAGTATTTT. This chain uses TRBV6-4 with TRBJ2-3; 8 bases align to TRBD2. V dropped 3 bases and J dropped 1; count of bases not matched to a gene: 0. Looked up from germline, CDR1 is MRHNA and CDR2 is SNTAGT. The CDR3 consists of 14 residues.

V is TRBV5-1 and J is TRBJ1-1; maybe TRBD1 (5 bases). V was trimmed by 0 bases and J by 6 bases, leaving 12 bases between them. CDR1 and CDR2 (germline): SGHRS, YFSETQ. CDR3 length: 14 residues. The CDR3 sequence: CASSLAGGGSEAFF. The CDR3 DNA reads as TGCGCCAGCAGCTTGGCGGGGGGAGGCTCTGAAGCTTTCTTT.

The rearrangement uses TRBV5-6 and TRBJ2-3, with D tentatively TRBD2 (6 bases). The CDR3 covers 15 residues. Germline CDR1 SGHDT, CDR2 YYEEEE. Trimming left V 2 bases short and J 4 bases short, with 14 bases between. CDR3 residues: CASSFWSGQADTQYF. The CDR3 DNA follows: TGTGCCAGCAGCTTCTGGAGCGGGCAGGCAGATACGCAGTATTTT.

Here the CDR3 DNA reads TGTGCCAGCAGTGACGGGGTGGCTGCACAGTACTTC. As protein: CASSDGVAAQYF. The chain couples TRBV2 to TRBJ2-7; a possible D gene is TRBD2 (5 bases). Trimming took 3 bases from V and 10 from J, leaving 13 bases between them. This CDR3 contains 12 residues. Germline V CDR1 and CDR2: SNHLY, FYNNEI.

As concerns this clone: A junction boundary mismatches the germline segment, possibly from a read error. The V gene is TRBV5-1, the J gene TRBJ1-2; 7 bases fit TRBD1. The CDR3 sequence is 15 residues long. The germline CDR1 and CDR2 sequences are SGHRS and YFSETQ. The CDR3 bases are TGTGCCAGCACCGACTTCCGGGACAGCAACTATGGCTACACCTTC. Translation gives CASTDFRDSNYGYTF.

This clone occurred a few times. The CDR3 here is CASSVAGWHEQFF. In DNA, the CDR3 is TGTGCCAGCAGCGTAGCGGGGTGGCATGAGCAGTTCTTC. This chain connects TRBV9 to TRBJ2-1, with a possible D match to TRBD2 (5 bases). Trimming left V 0 bases short and J 8 bases short, with 9 bases between. This CDR3 has 13 residues. Germline V gene sequence: CDR1 SGDLS, CDR2 YYNGEE. Based on the CDR3 plus reference TRBV9 and TRBJ2-1, the full variable domain is DSGVTQTPKHLITATGQRVTLRCSPRSGDLSVYWYQQSLDQGLQFLIQYYNGEERAKGNILERFSAQQFPDLHSELNLSSLELGDSALYFCASSVAGWHEQFFGPGTRLTVL.

The J gene is TRBJ2-7, the V gene TRBV28, with 12 bases matching TRBD2. Per the germline V gene, CDR1 is MDHEN and CDR2 is SYDVKM. CDR3 length: 15 residues. The V segment lost 3 bases and the J segment 7 bases; nucleotides outside the gene matches: 7. CDR3 sequence reads: CASSFPLAGGGEQYF. CDR3 DNA: TGTGCCAGCAGTTTCCCACTAGCGGGAGGAGGAGAGCAGTACTTC.